This T cell receptor beta chain comes out of a study of blood T cells in healthy people across ages. Study-wide results and limits: A strong correlation was seen between TCR beta diversity and naive T cell percentage. Getting older went along with TCR beta diversity per million T cells dropping roughly linearly. It was the long-lived donors that had more naive CD4+ cells and higher diversity than aged donors.

CDR1 and CDR2 (germline): DFQATT, SNEGSKA (reference sequence). The V and J ends lost 5 bases and 5 bases, in that order; junction bases with no gene match: 13. The CDR3 has 15 amino acids. This clonotype was found once. No antigen is known for it. The second PCR ran about 7 to 12 cycles with a sample-barcoded 5' primer and J-beta primers. Researchers report that a template-switch adaptor with 12 random nucleotides tagged each cDNA molecule. One entry per CDR3 protein results from TCRdb running MiXCR on the 5' RACE reads. Of about 680,000 distinct CDR3 sequences in the sample, approximately 49% were seen once.

This sequence was found in a woman in her sixties in good health. V gene TRBV20-1 combines with J gene TRBJ2-5; 8 bases line up with TRBD2. Sequenced sample: blood. The CDR3, as DNA: TGCAGTGCTGGATCGGGTCGCGGGAGGTGGGAGACCCAGTACTTC. Translation gives CSAGSGRGRWETQYF.